This entry features one T cell receptor beta chain sequence. These data originate in a study of cytomegalovirus exposure and HLA in healthy donors. Use of 60 Vbeta and 13 Jbeta primers characterized the PCR. The data were produced by immunoSEQ multiplex PCR, yet TCRdb's version contains in-frame clones alone and is incomplete. In the table there are some 150,000 clones, about 83% of which are singletons. The CDR3 is made up of 15 amino acids. Per germline, CDR1 MNHEY and CDR2 SMNVEV (reference sequence). V lost 5 bases and J lost 4, with 18 bases in between. Sequencing was performed on PBMCs. The source of this sequence is a woman in her twenties or thirties in good health and CMV-seronegative. This sequence joins TRBV27 and TRBJ2-7; a weak D match, TRBD2 (6 bases). The CDR3 reads CASSAGAGRSYEQYF. CDR3 coding DNA: TGTGCCAGCAGTGCCGGGGCAGGGAGGTCATACGAGCAGTACTTC.